This TCR beta chain was recorded in a study of cytomegalovirus exposure and HLA in healthy donors. Worth noting for this clone: What it recognizes is unknown.

The PCR made use of 60 Vbeta and 13 Jbeta primers. This table comes from immunoSEQ multiplex PCR, and its TCRdb copy is limited to in-frame clones, with some not included. Its listing shows about 120,000 clones. Germline V gives CDR1 SGHRS, CDR2 YFSETQ. This CDR3 is built from 15 residues. The V and J ends lost 2 bases and 4 bases, in that order; junction bases with no gene match: 6. Study-wide results and limits: The authors later found HLA-associated TCR beta chains more clonally expanded than equally common others. With later analysis, a missense DCLRE1C variant became linked to TCR beta V- and J-gene trimming. There were a few CMV-associated chains whose specificity for CMV antigens was confirmed in vitro.

The sample was PBMCs. V and J are TRBV5-1 and TRBJ2-5, with TRBD1 matching over 9 bases. The sequence derives from a man in his late teens or twenties in good health and CMV-seronegative. The CDR3 sequence: CASSFEAGQGETQYF. The CDR3 coding sequence is TGCGCCAGCAGCTTTGAAGCGGGACAGGGAGAGACCCAGTACTTC.